A single sample gave rise to the 13 T cell receptor beta chains below, sequenced in a study of T cell responses to AZD1222 COVID-19 vaccine. The data were produced by immunoSEQ multiplex PCR, yet TCRdb's version contains in-frame clones alone and is incomplete. The sample contains tens of thousands of clones, 70% to 90% of which appear only once. The specimen comprised peripheral blood, sampled 28 days after the second AZD1222 dose. The origin of the receptors is an adult who received the AZD1222 COVID-19 vaccine.

CDR3: CASSYRGFGINQPQHF. CDR3 DNA: TGTGCCAGCAGTTACCGAGGGTTCGGGATCAATCAGCCCCAGCATTTT. This sequence joins TRBV6-5 and TRBJ1-5; D is ambiguous. The CDR3 spans 16 residues. Trimming took 2 bases from V and 3 from J, leaving 14 bases between them. The germline gives CDR1 MNHEY, CDR2 SVGAGI.

There are a few counts of this clone. J is TRBJ1-5 and V is TRBV4-3; 12 bases align to TRBD1. CDR3 length: 16 residues. The V gene end was trimmed by 1 base and the J gene end by 6 bases; junction bases not matched to a gene: 4. Germline CDR1 LGHNA, CDR2 YSLEER. The CDR3 sequence: CASSQAWDRGLQPQHF. The CDR3 nucleotides are TGCGCCAGCAGCCAAGCCTGGGACAGGGGGCTTCAGCCCCAGCATTTT.

CDR3 sequence: CASSGEGYGYTF. CDR3 nucleotides: TGCGCCAGCAGTGGGGAGGGCTATGGCTACACCTTC. The chain employs TRBV10-2 and TRBJ1-2; no firm D call. V dropped 4 bases and J dropped 4 bases, with 7 bases sitting between them. This CDR3 is built from 12 residues. Per the germline V gene, CDR1 is WSHSY and CDR2 is SAAADI.

The chain is built from TRBV9 and TRBJ2-1; the match to TRBD1 covers 10 bases. CDR3 size: 15 residues. The V and J ends lost 3 bases and 9 bases, in that order; junction bases with no gene match: 9. Germline V gene lookup returns CDR1 SGDLS and CDR2 YYNGEE. In DNA form, the CDR3 reads TGTGCCAGCAGCGCAGGGACAGGGGAGGGGATTGAGCAGTTCTTC. It specifies CASSAGTGEGIEQFF.

The V and J genes are TRBV28 and TRBJ2-7, with TRBD1 matching over 8 bases. This CDR3 region has 14 residues. Trimming cost V 4 bases and J 4 bases; bases outside gene matches: 6. Germline V gene lookup returns CDR1 MDHEN and CDR2 SYDVKM. The CDR3: CASSWRRQGYEQYV. The CDR3 DNA is TGTGCCAGCAGTTGGCGGAGACAGGGGTACGAGCAGTACGTC.

The chain combines TRBV5-3 with TRBJ1-5; D gene uncertain. TRBV5-3 is sorted into the ORF group, with uncertain function. The CDR3 is 13 amino acids. The V and J ends lost 10 bases and 3 bases respectively, with 14 bases between them. CDR3 nucleotide sequence: TGTGCCCCCCGGGGAGGGCCCAATCAGCCCCAGCATTTT. Translated, it gives CAPRGGPNQPQHF.

The chain combines TRBV3-1 (or the pseudogene TRBV3-2) with TRBJ1-6, with D uncertain. Looked up from germline, CDR1 is LGHDT and CDR2 is YNNKEL (reference sequence). The CDR3 has 14 residues. V lost 2 bases and J 10 bases, leaving 12 bases between the germline ends. CDR3 region: CASSQPLEGSPLHF. CDR3 DNA: TGTGCCAGCAGCCAACCCCTGGAAGGATCACCCCTCCACTTT.

The genes are TRBV30 and TRBJ1-4; tentatively, D is TRBD1 (5 bases). The CDR3 totals 13 residues. V shed 8 bases and J shed 5 bases, with 15 bases lying between them. In germline, CDR1 is GTSNPN, CDR2 SVGIG (reference sequence). CDR3 residues: CAGKGIENEKLFF. CDR3 in DNA: TGTGCCGGAAAGGGGATAGAGAATGAAAAACTGTTTTTT.

This chain links TRBV6-2 or TRBV6-3 with TRBJ1-5; tentative D call: TRBD1 (5 bases). The V end was cut by 7 bases, the J end by 1 base, with 17 bases between. Looked up from germline, CDR1 is MNHEY and CDR2 is SVGEGT. The CDR3 sequence is 16 residues long. The CDR3 sequence: CASTPRGGRSNQPQHF. The CDR3 region has the DNA TGTGCCAGCACCCCCCGGGGCGGACGAAGCAATCAGCCCCAGCATTTT.

This chain links TRBV10-3 with TRBJ1-4, with no clear D. Germline lookup yields CDR1 ENHRY and CDR2 SYGVKD. This CDR3 spans 14 amino acids. V dropped 2 bases and J dropped 8 bases, with 12 bases sitting between them. CDR3 protein: CAISEPFRGEKLFF. DNA for the CDR3: TGTGCCATCAGTGAGCCTTTCCGCGGGGAAAAACTGTTTTTT.

V is TRBV4-3 and J is TRBJ1-1; D not certain. The CDR3 loop spans 14 amino acids. Germline values: CDR1 LGHNA, CDR2 YSLEER. Trimming stripped 0 bases from V and 3 bases from J, with 8 bases between. This CDR3 reads CASSQDASYTEAFF. CDR3 DNA sequence: TGCGCCAGCAGCCAAGATGCGTCGTACACTGAAGCTTTCTTT.

This clone was seen a handful of times. As DNA, the CDR3 is TGTGCCAGCAGCGTAGCGCCCGACGGGTGGTCCTACAATGAGCAGTTCTTC. The encoded protein is CASSVAPDGWSYNEQFF. This sequence joins TRBV9 and TRBJ2-1; D call uncertain. This CDR3 is 17 amino acids long. CDR1 is SGDLS and CDR2 is YYNGEE in the germline V gene. The V end was cut by 0 bases, the J end by 1 base, with 14 bases between.

In its sample, this clone was seen once. Here the CDR3 reads CASSLVTPRRRTGYEQYF. CDR3 coding DNA: TGTGCCAGCAGCTTAGTTACCCCCCGGCGCCGGACAGGGTACGAGCAGTACTTC. This rearrangement joins TRBV7-2 to TRBJ2-7; the match to TRBD1 covers 8 bases. CDR1 is SGHTA and CDR2 is FQGNSA in the germline V gene. The CDR3 covers 18 residues. V lost 1 base and J lost 4; bases outside the gene matches: 15.